This record looks at one T cell receptor beta chain sequence and its context. Its antigen is as yet unknown. Over 95% purity was reached by all sorted populations. The sample belongs to a study of beta chain features in type 1 diabetes. The CDR3 spans 13 residues. The V gene's germline CDR1 is SQVTM and CDR2 ANQGSEA. Trimming left V 1 base short and J 2 bases short, with 8 bases between. Overall study findings and caveats: TCRB CDR3 length was moderately but significantly reduced in all four CD4+ subsets of Type 1 diabetes patients.

Expressed TCRB transcripts were sequenced, since all the RNA that had been isolated was reverse transcribed. Only in-frame clones appear in the TCRdb table, and some are missing; sequencing was by immunoSEQ multiplex PCR. The sample shows a few hundred thousand clones, around 12% of them seen only once. The source material was naive CD4+ T cells from blood. The chain has TRBV29-1 and TRBJ1-1, with no clear D. The clonotype originates from a young man in good health. The CDR3, as DNA: TGCAGCGTTGAAGGGCAAGATAACACTGAAGCTTTCTTT. It codes for CSVEGQDNTEAFF. Variable domain in full (rest from reference TRBV29-1 and TRBJ1-1): SAVISQKPSRDICQRGTSLTIQCQVDSQVTMMFWYRQQPGQSLTLIATANQGSEATYESGFVIDKFPISRPNLTFSTLTVSNMSPEDSSIYLCSVEGQDNTEAFFGQGTRLTVV.